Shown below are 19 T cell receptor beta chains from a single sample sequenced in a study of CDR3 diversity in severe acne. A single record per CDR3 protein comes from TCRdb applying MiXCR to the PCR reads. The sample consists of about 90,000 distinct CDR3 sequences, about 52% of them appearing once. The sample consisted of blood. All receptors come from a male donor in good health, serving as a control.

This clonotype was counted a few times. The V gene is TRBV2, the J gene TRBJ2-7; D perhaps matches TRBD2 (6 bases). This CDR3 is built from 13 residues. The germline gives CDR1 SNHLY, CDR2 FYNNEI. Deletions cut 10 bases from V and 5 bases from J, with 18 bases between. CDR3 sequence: CATVRDSINEQYF. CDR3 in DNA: TGTGCCACCGTCCGGGACTCCATCAACGAGCAGTACTTC.

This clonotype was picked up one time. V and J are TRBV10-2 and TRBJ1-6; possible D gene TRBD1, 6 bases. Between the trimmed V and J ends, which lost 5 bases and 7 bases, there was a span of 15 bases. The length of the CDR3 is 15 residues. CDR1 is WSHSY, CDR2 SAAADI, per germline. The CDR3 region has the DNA TGCGCCAGCAGTAGAACAGGGTCGGAGAATTCACCCCTCCACTTT. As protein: CASSRTGSENSPLHF.

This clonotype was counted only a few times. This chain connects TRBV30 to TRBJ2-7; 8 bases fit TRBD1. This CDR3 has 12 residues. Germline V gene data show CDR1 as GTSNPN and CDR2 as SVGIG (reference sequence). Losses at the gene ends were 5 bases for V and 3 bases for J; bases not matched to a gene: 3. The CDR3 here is CAWAGQDYEQYF. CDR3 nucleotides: TGTGCCTGGGCGGGACAGGACTACGAGCAGTACTTC.

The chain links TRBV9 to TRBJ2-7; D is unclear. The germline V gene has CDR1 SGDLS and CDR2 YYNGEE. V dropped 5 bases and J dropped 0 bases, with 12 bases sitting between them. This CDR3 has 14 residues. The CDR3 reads CASSAVPSSYEQYF. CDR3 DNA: TGTGCCAGCAGTGCGGTCCCAAGCTCCTACGAGCAGTACTTC.

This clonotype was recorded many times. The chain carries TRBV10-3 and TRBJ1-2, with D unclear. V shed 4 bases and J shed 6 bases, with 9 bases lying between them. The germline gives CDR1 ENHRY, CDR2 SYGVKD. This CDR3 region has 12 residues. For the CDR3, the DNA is TGTGCCATCAGTGTAGAGGGAAATGGCTACACCTTC. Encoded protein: CAISVEGNGYTF.

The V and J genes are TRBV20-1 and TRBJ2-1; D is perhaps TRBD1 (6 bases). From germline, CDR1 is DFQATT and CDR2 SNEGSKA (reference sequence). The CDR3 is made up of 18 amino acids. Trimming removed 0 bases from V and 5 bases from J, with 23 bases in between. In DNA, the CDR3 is TGCAGTGCTAGAGAGCCACACCAAGACAGGCCCAAAAACAATGAGCAGTTCTTC. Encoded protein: CSAREPHQDRPKNNEQFF.

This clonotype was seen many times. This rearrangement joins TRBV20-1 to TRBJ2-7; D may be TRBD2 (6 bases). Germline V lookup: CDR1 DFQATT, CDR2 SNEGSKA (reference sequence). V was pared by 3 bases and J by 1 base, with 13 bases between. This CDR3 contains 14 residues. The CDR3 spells CSASKSGGSYEQYF. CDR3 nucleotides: TGCAGTGCTAGTAAATCCGGGGGTTCCTACGAGCAGTACTTC.

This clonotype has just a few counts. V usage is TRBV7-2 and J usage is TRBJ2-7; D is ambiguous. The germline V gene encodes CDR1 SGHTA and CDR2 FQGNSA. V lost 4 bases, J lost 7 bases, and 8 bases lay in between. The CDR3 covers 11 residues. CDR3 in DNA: TGTGCCAGCAGCTCCTACTATGAGCAGTACTTC. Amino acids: CASSSYYEQYF. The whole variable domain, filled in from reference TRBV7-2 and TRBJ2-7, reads GAGVSQSPSNKVTEKGKDVELRCDPISGHTALYWYRQSLGQGLEFLIYFQGNSAPDKSGLPSDRFSAERTGGSVSTLTIQRTQQEDSAVYLCASSSYYEQYFGPGTRLTVT.

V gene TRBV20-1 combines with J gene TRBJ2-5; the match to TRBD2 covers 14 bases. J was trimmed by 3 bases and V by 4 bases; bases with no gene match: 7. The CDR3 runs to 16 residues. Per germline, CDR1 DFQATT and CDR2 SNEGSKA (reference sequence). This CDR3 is CSAISGTSGRKETQYF. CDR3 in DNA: TGCAGTGCTATCTCCGGGACTAGCGGGAGAAAAGAGACCCAGTACTTC.

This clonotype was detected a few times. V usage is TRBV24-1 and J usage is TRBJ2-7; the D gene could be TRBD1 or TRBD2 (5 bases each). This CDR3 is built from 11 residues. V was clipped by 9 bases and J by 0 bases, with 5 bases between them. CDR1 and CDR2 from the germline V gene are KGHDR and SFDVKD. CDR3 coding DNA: TGTGCCACCGGGACCTCCTACGAGCAGTACTTC. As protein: CATGTSYEQYF.

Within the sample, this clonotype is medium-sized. CDR3 bases: TGCGCCAGCAGCTATGACTTAGCGGGGGGTGCCTATGAGCAGTTCTTC. Encoded protein: CASSYDLAGGAYEQFF. The chain joins TRBV5-1 to TRBJ2-1, with TRBD2 identical over 10 bases. Germline CDR1 is SGHRS and CDR2 is YFSETQ. V shed 3 bases and J 8 bases; nucleotides not matched to a gene: 11. This CDR3 has 16 amino acids.

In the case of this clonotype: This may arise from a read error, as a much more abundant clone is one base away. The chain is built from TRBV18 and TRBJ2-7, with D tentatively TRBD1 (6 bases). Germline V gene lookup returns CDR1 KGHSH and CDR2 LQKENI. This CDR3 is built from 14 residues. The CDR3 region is CASSPWTEAYEQHF. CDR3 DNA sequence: TGTGCCAGCTCACCCTGGACAGAAGCCTACGAGCAGCACTTC.

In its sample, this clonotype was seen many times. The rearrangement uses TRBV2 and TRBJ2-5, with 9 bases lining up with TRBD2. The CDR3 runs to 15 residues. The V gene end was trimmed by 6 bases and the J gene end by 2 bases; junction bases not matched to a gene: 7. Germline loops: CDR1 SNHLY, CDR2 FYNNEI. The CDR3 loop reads CASSSGTSPQETQYF. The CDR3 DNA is TGTGCCAGCAGCTCCGGGACTAGCCCTCAAGAGACCCAGTACTTC.

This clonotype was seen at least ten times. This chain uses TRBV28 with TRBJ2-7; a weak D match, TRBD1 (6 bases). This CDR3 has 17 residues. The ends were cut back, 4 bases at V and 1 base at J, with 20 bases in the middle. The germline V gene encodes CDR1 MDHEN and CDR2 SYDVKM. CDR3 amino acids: CASSSASRLTGSYEQYF. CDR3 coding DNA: TGTGCCAGCAGTTCCGCATCCCGCCTGACAGGTTCCTACGAGCAGTACTTC.

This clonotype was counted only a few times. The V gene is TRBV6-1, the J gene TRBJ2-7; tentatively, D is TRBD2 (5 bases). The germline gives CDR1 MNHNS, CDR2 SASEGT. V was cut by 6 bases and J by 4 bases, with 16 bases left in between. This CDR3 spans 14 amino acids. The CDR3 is CASSRTGGRYEQYF. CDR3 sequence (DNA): TGTGCCAGCAGCCGGACTGGCGGTCGTTACGAGCAGTACTTC.

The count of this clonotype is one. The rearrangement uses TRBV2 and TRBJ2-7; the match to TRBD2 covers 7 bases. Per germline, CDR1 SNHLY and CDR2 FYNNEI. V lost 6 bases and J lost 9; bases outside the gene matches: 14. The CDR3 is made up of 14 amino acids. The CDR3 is CASSQDAGARGQYF. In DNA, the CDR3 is TGTGCCAGCAGCCAAGATGCGGGAGCGCGGGGGCAGTACTTC.

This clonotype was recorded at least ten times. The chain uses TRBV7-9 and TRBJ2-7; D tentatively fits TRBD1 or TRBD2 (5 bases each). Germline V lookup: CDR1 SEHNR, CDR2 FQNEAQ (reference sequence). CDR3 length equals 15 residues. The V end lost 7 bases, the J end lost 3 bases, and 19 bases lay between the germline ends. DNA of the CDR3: TGTGCCAGCACCACCCGGGGTCAGGGAGACTACGAGCAGTACTTC. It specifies CASTTRGQGDYEQYF. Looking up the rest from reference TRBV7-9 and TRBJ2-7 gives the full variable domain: DTGVSQNPRHKITKRGQNVTFRCDPISEHNRLYWYRQTLGQGPEFLTYFQNEAQLEKSRLLSDRFSAERPKGSFSTLEIQRTEQGDSAMYLCASTTRGQGDYEQYFGPGTRLTVT.

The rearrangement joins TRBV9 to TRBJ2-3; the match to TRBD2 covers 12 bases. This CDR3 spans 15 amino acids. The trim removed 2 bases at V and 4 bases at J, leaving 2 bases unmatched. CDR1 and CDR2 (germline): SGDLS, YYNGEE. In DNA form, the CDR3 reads TGTGCCAGCAGCGTCCTAGCGGGAGGGGCAGATACGCAGTATTTT. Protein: CASSVLAGGADTQYF.

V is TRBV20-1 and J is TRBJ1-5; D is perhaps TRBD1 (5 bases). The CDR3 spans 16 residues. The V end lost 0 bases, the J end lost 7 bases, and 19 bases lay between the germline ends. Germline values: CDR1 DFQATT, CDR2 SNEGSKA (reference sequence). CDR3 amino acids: CSARERGEGGHQPQHF. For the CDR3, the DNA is TGCAGTGCTAGAGAGCGGGGGGAGGGTGGTCACCAGCCCCAGCATTTT.